Shown below are 18 T cell receptor beta chains from a single sample sequenced in a study of blood T cell repertoires in COVID-19 (dated by TCRdb to about 2020). Receptor amplification or capture employed the immunoSEQ multiplex PCR assay. TCRdb provides this immuneACCESS table in a form limited to in-frame rearrangements. Some clones are lacking; in checked studies, under half of them reflect an unresolved V gene, and why the rest are absent is not known. Within this sample are about 300,000 clones, with about 82% of them counted one time only. The top ten clonotypes cover under 2% of the sample. The sample was peripheral blood. These receptors were obtained from a woman in her 50s with acute or convalescent COVID-19.

This chain uses TRBV24-1 with TRBJ2-1; D is possibly TRBD2 (6 bases). This CDR3 comprises 12 residues. V was trimmed by 9 bases and J by 4 bases, leaving 9 bases between them. CDR1 is KGHDR, CDR2 SFDVKD, per germline. CDR3 sequence reads: CATGGGYNEQFF. In DNA, the CDR3 is TGTGCCACCGGAGGAGGGTACAATGAGCAGTTCTTC.

This clone came up once. The CDR3 DNA reads as TGTGCCAGCAGTCCGCGGACAGGGGCAACAGATACGCAGTATTTT. Translated, it gives CASSPRTGATDTQYF. The chain couples TRBV28 to TRBJ2-3; TRBD1 aligns across 9 bases. Trimming cost V 5 bases and J 3 bases; bases outside gene matches: 6. There are 15 residues in the CDR3. Looked up from germline, CDR1 is MDHEN and CDR2 is SYDVKM.

The chain combines TRBV5-6 with TRBJ2-7, with D perhaps TRBD1 (6 bases). Germline CDR1 reads SGHDT; CDR2 reads YYEEEE. V was cut by 0 bases and J by 2 bases, with 12 bases left in between. This CDR3 is built from 15 residues. CDR3 DNA sequence: TGTGCCAGCAGCTTGGTGGCGCAGGGGACCTACGAGCAGTACTTC. Residues: CASSLVAQGTYEQYF.

Notes on this clone: The junction and the germline gene differ at one end; a read error may be behind it. The chain links TRBV7-7 to TRBJ2-2, with TRBD2 matching over 11 bases. Germline loops: CDR1 SSHAT, CDR2 FNYEAQ (reference sequence). CDR3 length: 16 residues. As DNA, the CDR3 is TGTGCTAGCAGTCGCGTTAGCGGGAGGGGCACCGGGGAGCTGTTTTTT. Translated: CASSRVSGRGTGELFF.

This clone is a singleton in its sample. This chain uses TRBV9 with TRBJ1-6; D is ambiguous. V shed 0 bases and J shed 8 bases, with 9 bases lying between them. The CDR3 covers 14 residues. Germline V lookup: CDR1 SGDLS, CDR2 YYNGEE. The CDR3, as DNA: TGTGCCAGCAGCGTAGTGGCCCGGGATTCACCCCTCCACTTT. This codes for CASSVVARDSPLHF.

The rearrangement joins TRBV5-4 to TRBJ1-2; D is undetermined. V lost 3 bases and J lost 0, with 3 bases in between. The V gene's germline CDR1 is SGHNT and CDR2 YYREEE (reference sequence). CDR3 size: 12 residues. The CDR3 spells CASSSSNYGYTF. CDR3 bases: TGTGCCAGCAGCTCCTCTAACTATGGCTACACCTTC.

The CDR3 DNA is TGTGCCAGCTCACCCCTCAGGGAGGGGGAGAACACTGAAGCTTTCTTT. It is translated as CASSPLREGENTEAFF. This rearrangement joins TRBV18 to TRBJ1-1; weak D call: TRBD1 (6 bases). CDR3 length equals 16 residues. Between the trimmed V and J ends, which lost 3 bases and 1 base, there was a span of 15 bases. CDR1 and CDR2 from the germline V gene are KGHSH and LQKENI.

The chain links TRBV18 to TRBJ1-5; TRBD1 agrees at 8 bases. This CDR3 is built from 15 residues. V was pared by 4 bases and J by 7 bases, with 9 bases of the junction left unmatched. Germline CDR1 reads KGHSH; CDR2 reads LQKENI. The CDR3 DNA reads as TGTGCCAGCTCACACTCCTCAGGGGGCGTCCAGCCCCAGCATTTT. Its protein product is CASSHSSGGVQPQHF.

V is TRBV28 and J is TRBJ1-1, with TRBD1 identical over 8 bases. V was clipped by 2 bases and J by 4 bases; unmatched bases: 6. CDR3 length equals 15 residues. The germline CDR1 and CDR2 sequences are MDHEN and SYDVKM. Here the CDR3 reads CASSLRAGGFTEAFF. CDR3 coding DNA: TGTGCCAGCAGTTTAAGAGCAGGGGGCTTCACTGAAGCTTTCTTT. The whole variable domain, filled in from reference TRBV28 and TRBJ1-1, reads DVKVTQSSRYLVKRTGEKVFLECVQDMDHENMFWYRQDPGLGLRLIYFSYDVKMKEKGDIPEGYSVSREKKERFSLILESASTNQTSMYLCASSLRAGGFTEAFFGQGTRLTVV.

This rearrangement joins TRBV5-1 to TRBJ2-2; 8 nucleotides align to TRBD1. The CDR3 extends over 15 amino acids. Germline lookup yields CDR1 SGHRS and CDR2 YFSETQ. The junction had 6 bases not matched to a gene; V was cut back by 1 base and J by 7 bases. The CDR3: CASSLNRGAGGELFF. The CDR3 DNA sequence: TGCGCCAGCAGCTTGAACAGGGGGGCTGGCGGGGAGCTGTTTTTT.

This clone has only one observation. Other DNA sequences in this sample translate to the same CDR3. The gene calls are TRBV28 and TRBJ2-7, with a tentative D call TRBD2 (5 bases). Per germline, CDR1 MDHEN and CDR2 SYDVKM. Deletions cut 5 bases from V and 5 bases from J, with 13 bases between. This CDR3 has 13 amino acids. CDR3 in DNA: TGTGCCAGCAGTCCGCGGTGGGGAGACGAGCAGTACTTC. This sequence encodes CASSPRWGDEQYF.

Concerning this clone: Its ends do not fully match the called genes, so a read error is possible. V usage is TRBV2 and J usage is TRBJ2-1; TRBD1 matches at 8 bases. Germline V gene lookup returns CDR1 SNHLY and CDR2 FYNNEI. The CDR3 loop spans 17 amino acids. The CDR3 loop reads CASIESGPGGFGNEQFF. The CDR3 nucleotides are TGTGCCAGCATTGAAAGCGGGCCAGGGGGCTTTGGCAATGAGCAGTTCTTC.

This clone was recorded once. This chain uses TRBV24-1 with TRBJ2-1; TRBD1 is a possible D gene (6 bases). This CDR3 has 15 amino acids. Germline CDR1 reads KGHDR; CDR2 reads SFDVKD. Between the trimmed V and J ends, which lost 8 bases and 3 bases, there was a span of 16 bases. CDR3 in DNA: TGTGCCACCAATACCGGGACACCGGGCTACAATGAGCAGTTCTTC. Translating gives CATNTGTPGYNEQFF.

The gene calls are TRBV27 and TRBJ1-1, with D tentatively TRBD1 (6 bases). The length of the CDR3 is 16 residues. Trimming removed 2 bases from V and 1 base from J, with 14 bases in between. The germline CDR1 and CDR2 sequences are MNHEY and SMNVEV (reference sequence). CDR3 region: CASSLTPSGENTEAFF. The CDR3 DNA reads as TGTGCCAGCAGTTTAACCCCGTCAGGGGAGAACACTGAAGCTTTCTTT.

Comment on this clone: Within the sample, other DNA sequences also encode this same CDR3. V gene TRBV19 combines with J gene TRBJ1-5; D possibly corresponds to TRBD1 (6 bases). CDR1 is LNHDA and CDR2 is SQIVND in the germline V gene (reference sequence). The CDR3 extends over 14 amino acids. V was clipped by 3 bases and J by 4 bases, with 10 bases between them. CDR3 bases: TGTGCCAGTAGTATCCGGGACACGAATCAGCCCCAGCATTTT. Translated, it gives CASSIRDTNQPQHF.

This sequence joins TRBV28 and TRBJ2-1; tentative D call: TRBD2 (6 bases). The V gene's germline CDR1 is MDHEN and CDR2 SYDVKM. The CDR3 runs to 16 residues. With 2 bases removed from V and 2 bases from J, the gap between germline ends came to 13 bases. This CDR3 reads CASSLRYGRPYNEQFF. The CDR3 DNA follows: TGTGCCAGCAGTTTAAGATACGGGAGACCCTACAATGAGCAGTTCTTC.

V and J are TRBV28 and TRBJ2-4; TRBD1 aligns across 9 bases. The junction had 4 bases not matched to a gene; V was cut back by 6 bases and J by 4 bases. The CDR3 is made up of 14 amino acids. Germline V gene lookup returns CDR1 MDHEN and CDR2 SYDVKM. The CDR3 sequence: CASSRTGAKNIQYF. CDR3 DNA: TGTGCCAGCAGCAGGACAGGGGCAAAAAACATTCAGTACTTC.

This chain links TRBV7-9 with TRBJ2-1; TRBD2 matches at 9 bases. CDR1 is SEHNR, CDR2 FQNEAQ, per germline (reference sequence). After removal of 6 bases from V and 8 bases from J, the junction contained 8 bases not matched to a gene. The CDR3 is 14 residues long. The CDR3 DNA reads as TGTGCCAGCAGGTGGGTAGCGGGAGCGGATGAGCAGTTCTTC. It specifies CASRWVAGADEQFF.